The rows below give T cell receptor beta chains drawn from one sample of a study of cytomegalovirus exposure and HLA in healthy donors. Measured with immunoSEQ multiplex PCR; TCRdb has only the in-frame clones, and not every one. The repertoire has about 260,000 clones, roughly 81% of them found once; the top ten carry 2%. The sequenced material came from PBMCs. These receptor sequences come from a woman between 40 and 55 years old in good health and CMV-seropositive. Each CDR3 is given with its conserved first and last residue. The D gene is left open where the match is weak. Only some rows state a clone size, as once, few, many or a class for expanded clones.

v_gene	abundance	d_gene	j_gene	CDR3aa
TRBV19	.	.	TRBJ1-6	CASKAGLNNSPLHF
TRBV20-1	.	.	TRBJ1-4	CSASRNEKLFF
TRBV7-2	.	.	TRBJ2-5	CASSPTKGGGPETQYF
TRBV5-1	.	TRBD1	TRBJ1-2	CASSLEAGGIGNYGYTF
TRBV5-1	.	.	TRBJ1-5	CASSLTGLNQPQHF
TRBV29-1	.	.	TRBJ1-1	CSVESQGGTEAFF
TRBV7-9	.	TRBD1	TRBJ2-7	CASSLGQGAYEQYF
TRBV4-3	.	TRBD1	TRBJ1-1	CASSQETGVEAFF
TRBV5-5	.	.	TRBJ1-6	CASSAAAHPSPLHF
TRBV11-3	.	TRBD2	TRBJ2-7	CASSRAGSSYEQYF
TRBV28	.	TRBD2	TRBJ2-5	CASRGLSGRRQETQYF
TRBV7-3	few	TRBD1	TRBJ1-6	CASSLGTGGSPLHF
TRBV5-4	.	.	TRBJ2-7	CASSLVGAEQYF
TRBV7-3	.	.	TRBJ2-7	CASSLGGDGEQYF
TRBV5-1	.	TRBD2	TRBJ2-3	CASSLIAGVTDTQYF
TRBV30	.	TRBD2	TRBJ2-1	CAWSSGTSGRSDNEQFF
TRBV30	.	TRBD2	TRBJ2-3	CAWNRGLAGGTDTQYF
TRBV2	.	TRBD1	TRBJ1-4	CASRGGTATHF
TRBV7-6	.	TRBD2	TRBJ2-2	CASSWNPTSGRLGGELFF
TRBV6-6	.	.	TRBJ2-4	CASSYDPRVDIQYF
TRBV9	.	TRBD2	TRBJ2-1	CASSFWTSGRSEQFF
TRBV29-1	.	.	TRBJ2-2	CSVQTRETGELFF
TRBV28	.	TRBD2	TRBJ2-7	CASSFGMTSGSFEQYF
TRBV6-5	.	TRBD2	TRBJ2-7	CASSYALAGGYEQYF
TRBV7-9	.	TRBD2	TRBJ2-1	CASRSLAGEYGEQFF
TRBV7-9	few	TRBD2	TRBJ2-3	CATQASGNSDTQYF
TRBV19	.	.	TRBJ2-1	CASSITSNEQFF
TRBV7-2	.	.	TRBJ2-7	CASSPGIDGHEQYF
TRBV7-9	.	TRBD2	TRBJ2-1	CASSPALAVYNEQFF
TRBV5-1	.	TRBD1	TRBJ2-3	CASRSGTGTDTQYF
TRBV27	.	.	TRBJ2-7	CASSLSMEDYPYEQYF
TRBV19	.	TRBD1	TRBJ2-7	CASSRDREYEQYF
TRBV5-6	.	TRBD2	TRBJ2-7	CASSFAGGWDEQYF
TRBV4-3	.	TRBD2	TRBJ2-7	CASSQELAGGSYEQYF
TRBV11-2	.	.	TRBJ2-5	CASSLPGVQETQYF
TRBV6-1	.	TRBD1	TRBJ2-7	CASSEEHLQGVSSYEQYF
TRBV10-1	few	.	TRBJ2-1	CASSEERKGVDNEQFF
TRBV5-6	.	TRBD2	TRBJ2-7	CASSGGGFQAYEQYF
TRBV5-1	.	TRBD1	TRBJ2-2	CASRGQGATGELFF
TRBV4-3	.	TRBD1	TRBJ1-2	CASSQGGTGGYGYTF